Below, 17 T cell receptor beta chains from the same sample are listed, as sequenced in a study of blood T cells in healthy people across ages. For the second PCR, which ran for about 7 to 11 cycles, a sample-barcoded 5' primer and a J-beta primer mix were used. Via MiXCR, TCRdb re-called the 5' RACE reads, giving one row per CDR3 protein. This sample has some 1,500,000 distinct CDR3 sequences, with approximately 43% found just once. The sample consisted of blood. These receptors originate from a young woman in good health.

A few counts support this clonotype. This sequence joins TRBV7-2 and TRBJ2-3, with TRBD2 matching 9 bases. The CDR3 is made up of 16 amino acids. Losses at the gene ends were 1 base for V and 9 bases for J; bases not matched to a gene: 11. Germline loops: CDR1 SGHTA, CDR2 FQGNSA. This chain's CDR3 is CASSLVRAGGPETQYF. CDR3 coding DNA: TGTGCCAGCAGCTTAGTTAGGGCGGGAGGGCCGGAGACGCAGTATTTT.

The CDR3 sequence: CASRSQGSTQYF. The CDR3 region has the DNA TGTGCCAGCAGATCCCAGGGGAGTACGCAGTATTTT. The chain joins TRBV7-6 to TRBJ2-3; D may be TRBD1 (6 bases). Trimming shortened V by 6 bases and J by 8 bases, and 12 bases separated the two germline ends. The CDR3 runs 12 residues. The germline gives CDR1 SGHVS, CDR2 FNYEAQ.

In its sample, this clonotype was seen many times. The chain recombines TRBV29-1 with TRBJ1-1; D possibly corresponds to TRBD1 (5 bases). The CDR3 is 13 residues long. The germline V gene encodes CDR1 SQVTM and CDR2 ANQGSEA. Trimming took off 4 bases at V and 0 bases at J, with 9 bases between the two ends. The CDR3 region has the DNA TGCAGCGTTGTTCGACAGCTGAACACTGAAGCTTTCTTT. Protein product: CSVVRQLNTEAFF.

The chain couples TRBV5-4 to TRBJ2-5; D is ambiguous. The CDR3 consists of 13 residues. Trimming stripped 4 bases from V and 5 bases from J, with 12 bases between. The germline CDR1 and CDR2 sequences are SGHNT and YYREEE (reference sequence). For the CDR3, the DNA is TGTGCCAGCAGCATTGGCTGGGGTGAGACCCAGTACTTC. Translation gives CASSIGWGETQYF.

The chain recombines TRBV9 with TRBJ1-2; D gene unclear. Trimming stripped 0 bases from V and 7 bases from J, with 10 bases between. CDR1 and CDR2 from the germline V gene are SGDLS and YYNGEE. The CDR3 runs 13 residues. CDR3 coding DNA: TGTGCCAGCAGCGTAGTGCGGTCCCCTGGCTACACCTTC. The encoded protein is CASSVVRSPGYTF.

The chain couples TRBV7-8 to TRBJ2-7; tentative D call: TRBD1 (5 bases). The CDR3 is 16 residues long. V was shortened by 3 bases and J by 0 bases, with 15 bases between the two germline ends. Germline values: CDR1 SGHVS, CDR2 FQNEAQ. Here the CDR3 reads CASSFPDTRSSYEQYF. The CDR3 region has the DNA TGTGCCAGCAGCTTTCCGGACACCCGTAGCTCCTACGAGCAGTACTTC.

In this sample, this clonotype turned up a few times. The chain recombines TRBV6-5 with TRBJ2-1; 8 bases line up with TRBD1. CDR3 length: 14 amino acids. Germline lookup yields CDR1 MNHEY and CDR2 SVGAGI. The V gene end was trimmed by 6 bases and the J gene end by 8 bases; junction bases not matched to a gene: 9. The CDR3, as DNA: TGTGCCAGCAGCTTGGACAGGGTCGGCGATGAGCAGTTCTTC. It is translated as CASSLDRVGDEQFF.

The chain recombines TRBV20-1 with TRBJ2-5; D possibly matches TRBD1 or TRBD2 (5 bases each). The DNA end is a closer match to TRBJ2-7, so the J assignment may be wrong. Germline V gene sequence: CDR1 DFQATT, CDR2 SNEGSKA (reference sequence). This CDR3 comprises 14 residues. Written as DNA, the CDR3 is TGCAGTGCTAGTGCGGTGGGGGTAAGGTCCGAGCAGTACTTC. Translating it yields CSASAVGVRSEQYF.

There are a few counts of this clonotype. The chain has TRBV29-1 and TRBJ1-2; D not certain. There are 17 residues in the CDR3. Per germline, CDR1 SQVTM and CDR2 ANQGSEA. V lost 3 bases and J 5 bases, leaving 25 bases between the germline ends. The CDR3 sequence: CSVDFPHNLGGDYGYTF. CDR3 sequence (DNA): TGCAGCGTTGATTTCCCGCACAACCTTGGAGGAGATTATGGCTACACCTTC.

The rearrangement uses TRBV9 and TRBJ1-2, with D possibly being TRBD1 (6 bases). The V end lost 0 bases, the J end lost 8 bases, and 11 bases lay between the germline ends. From germline, CDR1 is SGDLS and CDR2 YYNGEE. The CDR3 covers 13 residues. This CDR3 reads CASSVGQGTGYTF. The DNA for the CDR3 is TGTGCCAGCAGCGTAGGGCAGGGGACGGGCTACACCTTC.

The sample holds a few counts of this clonotype. V is TRBV7-9 and J is TRBJ2-5; TRBD1 aligns across 7 bases. Germline V gives CDR1 SEHNR, CDR2 FQNEAQ (reference sequence). V dropped 5 bases and J dropped 2; count of bases not matched to a gene: 5. There are 14 residues in the CDR3. Here the CDR3 DNA reads TGTGCCAGCAGCGACAGGGTTGGACAAGAGACCCAGTACTTC. This encodes CASSDRVGQETQYF.

This sequence joins TRBV7-9 and TRBJ2-7; D may be TRBD1 or TRBD2 (5 bases each). Per germline, CDR1 SEHNR and CDR2 FQNEAQ (reference sequence). The CDR3 spans 11 residues. The V and J ends lost 11 bases and 3 bases respectively, with 11 bases between them. The CDR3 nucleotides are TGTGCCGGGGGATACGGCTACGAGCAGTACTTC. Amino acids: CAGGYGYEQYF.

The sample holds a few counts of this clonotype. V is TRBV5-1 and J is TRBJ2-7; D gene ambiguous. The V gene's germline CDR1 is SGHRS and CDR2 YFSETQ. Trimming removed 1 base at V and 0 bases at J, with 11 bases between. The CDR3 loop spans 15 amino acids. CDR3 coding DNA: TGCGCCAGCAGCTTGACCCTCGACAACTCCTACGAGCAGTACTTC. It encodes CASSLTLDNSYEQYF.

The chain carries TRBV25-1 and TRBJ2-7, with D perhaps matching TRBD1 (5 bases). The V end was cut by 2 bases, the J end by 1 base, with 6 bases between. Germline CDR1 MGHDK, CDR2 SYGVNS. The CDR3 sequence is 13 residues long. CDR3 coding DNA: TGTGCCAGCAGTGAACCAGGGTCCTACGAGCAGTACTTC. Translation gives CASSEPGSYEQYF.

The V and J genes are TRBV4-1 and TRBJ1-2; 8 positions match TRBD1. Germline V lookup: CDR1 MGHRA, CDR2 YSYEKL. The CDR3 has 17 amino acids. Trimming removed 4 bases from V and 5 bases from J; junction bases left unmatched: 15. The CDR3 here is CASSRSGAQGDPYGYTF. CDR3 bases: TGCGCCAGCAGCCGGTCAGGCGCACAGGGGGACCCATATGGCTACACCTTC.

This clonotype was observed a few times. The chain links TRBV24-1 to TRBJ2-1; 10 bases map to TRBD2. Trimming removed 3 bases from V and 5 bases from J; junction bases left unmatched: 9. This CDR3 spans 17 amino acids. Germline CDR1 reads KGHDR; CDR2 reads SFDVKD. CDR3 residues: CATSDPWTSGQDNEQFF. The CDR3 DNA reads TGTGCCACCAGTGATCCTTGGACTAGCGGCCAAGACAATGAGCAGTTCTTC.

This rearrangement joins TRBV12-3 or TRBV12-4 to TRBJ2-7, with TRBD2 identical over 8 bases. V shed 4 bases, J shed 0 bases, and the junction held 5 bases outside the gene matches. This CDR3 region has 15 residues. The CDR3 DNA reads as TGTGCCAGCAGTTGGATAGCGGGAAGCTCCTACGAGCAGTACTTC. It codes for CASSWIAGSSYEQYF.